The 16 T cell receptor beta chains in this list originate from one sample, sequenced in a study of T cell repertoires in cytomegalovirus infection. TCRdb redid the calling of the reads with MiXCR, one entry per CDR3 protein. This table has about 830,000 distinct CDR3 sequences, about 31% appearing once. These receptors have no known antigen. Source: cultured CD8+ T cells from PBMCs, taken from culture after CMV antigen stimulation. The receptors derive from a human donor in good health (CMV status not recorded). Some clones in this sample may be carry-over from other donors' samples.

This chain joins TRBV12-3 or TRBV12-4 and TRBJ2-3, with TRBD2 matching over 7 bases. The V segment lost 4 bases and the J segment 1 base; nucleotides outside the gene matches: 5. CDR3 length: 15 amino acids. CDR3 region: CASSWQGGGTDTQYF. The CDR3 DNA is TGTGCCAGCAGTTGGCAGGGAGGGGGCACAGATACGCAGTATTTT.

As regards this clonotype: At one boundary the junction diverges from the germline segment, which might be a read error. J is TRBJ2-3 and V is TRBV12-3 or TRBV12-4; 11 nucleotides agree with TRBD1. CDR3 length: 17 amino acids. CDR3 coding DNA: TGTGCCAGCAGTCTCTCAGGACAGGGGGCTGTCACAGATATGCAGTATTTT. It codes for CASSLSGQGAVTDMQYF.

There are many counts of this clonotype. V is TRBV7-6 and J is TRBJ1-1; no clear D gene. Germline CDR1 and CDR2: SGHVS and FNYEAQ. The V end was cut by 3 bases, the J end by 2 bases, with 13 bases between. The length of the CDR3 is 15 residues. CDR3 nucleotide sequence: TGTGCCAGCAGCTTTAAGCTAGGGCCAAACACTGAAGCTTTCTTT. This codes for CASSFKLGPNTEAFF.

This clonotype has at least ten counts. This chain uses TRBV27 with TRBJ2-7; 7 bases fit TRBD2. J lost 4 bases, V lost 4 bases, and 10 bases had no gene match. Germline V CDR1 and CDR2: MNHEY, SMNVEV (reference sequence). The CDR3 spans 15 residues. Here the CDR3 reads CASSSRRAGVYEQYF. In DNA form, the CDR3 reads TGTGCCAGCAGTTCCCGTCGGGCGGGGGTATACGAGCAGTACTTC.

In its sample, this clonotype was seen a few times. Being one base from a much bigger clone, this may be a read error. V gene TRBV7-9 combines with J gene TRBJ2-2, with D uncertain. The CDR3 contains 14 residues. Germline V CDR1 and CDR2: SEHNR, FQNEAQ (reference sequence). Trimming took 6 bases from V and 0 from J, leaving 8 bases between them. CDR3 residues: CASRSGPNTGELFF. In DNA, the CDR3 is TGTGCCAGCAGGTCGGGTCCGAACACCGGGGAGCTGTTTTTT.

This clonotype was seen more than once but under ten times. The chain has TRBV5-6 and TRBJ2-4, with unresolved D. The CDR3 spans 11 residues. The V gene's germline CDR1 is SGHDT and CDR2 YYEEEE. V was cut by 3 bases and J by 11 bases, with 9 bases left in between. The CDR3 DNA reads as TGTGCCAGCAGCTGGGCCGGTGTTCAGTACTTC. Translation: CASSWAGVQYF.

This clonotype was recorded at least ten times. The V and J genes are TRBV12-3 or TRBV12-4 and TRBJ1-2; D is unclear. V lost 10 bases and J lost 2, with 11 bases in between. This CDR3 is 12 amino acids long. In DNA, the CDR3 is TGTGCCATCCCATCGGGAAACTATGGCTACACCTTC. It translates to CAIPSGNYGYTF.

The chain carries TRBV14 and TRBJ2-3, with D maybe TRBD2 (6 bases). This CDR3 comprises 17 residues. The V end lost 1 base, the J end lost 4 bases, and 18 bases lay between the germline ends. Germline V gives CDR1 SGHDN, CDR2 FVKESK. DNA for the CDR3: TGTGCCAGCAGCCAAGGAAGGAGGGCAGGGAGCGCAGATACGCAGTATTTT. This translates into CASSQGRRAGSADTQYF.

This clonotype was observed a few times. The V call is TRBV12-3 or TRBV12-4, the J call TRBJ2-3, with D possibly TRBD2 on 6 matching bases. Trimming removed 6 bases at V and 9 bases at J, with 16 bases between. The CDR3 runs 13 residues. The CDR3 loop is CASSHGRAGTQYF. The DNA of the CDR3 is TGTGCCAGCAGCCACGGCAGGGCGGGGACGCAGTATTTT.

The chain joins TRBV6-5 to TRBJ1-1; D possibly corresponds to TRBD1 (6 bases). Germline V CDR1 and CDR2: MNHEY, SVGAGI. V was trimmed by 0 bases and J by 7 bases, leaving 15 bases between them. The CDR3 runs to 15 residues. Here the CDR3 DNA reads TGTGCCAGCAGTTACTCCCGAGGGACACTCTATGAAGCTTTCTTT. Protein: CASSYSRGTLYEAFF.

This chain's CDR3 is CASSGVQGGTNEKLFF. The CDR3 nucleotides are TGTGCCAGCAGCGGAGTACAGGGTGGCACTAATGAAAAACTGTTTTTT. The gene calls are TRBV7-6 and TRBJ1-4; TRBD1 might be the D (6 bases). Germline loops: CDR1 SGHVS, CDR2 FNYEAQ. Trimming pared 5 bases from V and 2 bases from J, leaving 15 bases between. The CDR3 loop spans 16 amino acids.

This clonotype appeared many times. At one end the junction does not follow the germline gene, possibly because of a read error. V gene TRBV19 combines with J gene TRBJ1-5; D might be TRBD1 (6 bases). This CDR3 is 14 amino acids long. Germline loops: CDR1 LNHDA, CDR2 SQIVND (reference sequence). The CDR3 DNA reads TGTGCCAGCAGTATAGGGGGGGTGGGTCAGCCCCAGCATTTT. The encoded protein is CASSIGGVGQPQHF.

This clonotype was counted at least ten times. The V and J genes are TRBV12-3 or TRBV12-4 and TRBJ2-1; 10 positions match TRBD1. V lost 3 bases to trimming and J lost 2 bases; unmatched junction nucleotides: 1. The CDR3 runs 15 residues. This chain's CDR3 is CASSFGTGAYNEQFF. Written as DNA, the CDR3 is TGTGCCAGCAGTTTCGGGACAGGGGCCTACAATGAGCAGTTCTTC.

The rearrangement links TRBV25-1 to TRBJ2-6, with no clear D. V was shortened by 8 bases and J by 4 bases, with 12 bases between the two germline ends. The CDR3 has 14 residues. Germline values: CDR1 MGHDK, CDR2 SYGVNS. This CDR3 is CASGHHLGANVLTF. CDR3 DNA: TGTGCCAGCGGCCATCATTTGGGGGCCAACGTCCTGACTTTC. The variable domain in full, with the rest retrieved from reference TRBV25-1 and TRBJ2-6, is EADIYQTPRYLVIGTGKKITLECSQTMGHDKMYWYQQDPGMELHLIHYSYGVNSTEKGDLSSESTVSRIRTEHFPLTLESARPSHTSQYLCASGHHLGANVLTFGAGSRLTVL.

This clonotype was recorded at least ten times. The chain is built from TRBV27 and TRBJ1-1; D might be TRBD1 (5 bases). Germline values: CDR1 MNHEY, CDR2 SMNVEV (reference sequence). There are 14 residues in the CDR3. V was trimmed by 1 base and J by 11 bases, leaving 17 bases between them. The CDR3 here is CASSLFRQGEEAFF. The CDR3 bases are TGTGCCAGCAGTTTATTTCGGCAGGGCGAAGAGGCTTTCTTT.

This clonotype appeared a few times. The V call is TRBV4-1, the J call TRBJ2-2; D is ambiguous. V lost 4 bases and J 1 base, leaving 10 bases between the germline ends. This CDR3 region has 15 residues. Germline assignment: CDR1 MGHRA and CDR2 YSYEKL. The CDR3 DNA sequence: TGCGCCAGCAGCCGGGTGGCGGTGAACACCGGGGAGCTGTTTTTT. This translates into CASSRVAVNTGELFF.